This T cell receptor beta chain comes out of a study of identical twins. Findings and caveats of the study: Insertions ran lower in abundant cord blood beta clonotypes, though not in memory repertoires. Researchers reported weaker excess twin sharing in beta out-of-frame sequences.

Healthy Caucasians were all of the donors. Via MiXCR, TCRdb re-called the 5' RACE reads, giving one row per CDR3 protein. The table shows 500,000 to 650,000 distinct CDR3 sequences, with roughly 7.2% occurring only once. The germline gives CDR1 SGHRS, CDR2 YFSETQ. Trimming cost V 4 bases and J 0 bases, with 14 bases left between them. This CDR3 is built from 15 residues. As regards this clonotype: What it binds is not known.

The sample was also reused in another study, on yellow fever vaccine responses in identical twins.

Sample: PBMCs. The clonotype was recovered from a woman between 18 and 30 years old in good health. The J gene is TRBJ2-7, the V gene TRBV5-1; possible D gene TRBD1, 6 bases. The CDR3 here is CASSPVGTLSYEQYF. CDR3 nucleotide sequence: TGCGCCAGCAGCCCCGTGGGGACACTCTCCTACGAGCAGTACTTC.